Each of the 20 T cell receptor beta chains below was sequenced from the same sample in a study of identical twins. TCRdb itself ran the 5' RACE reads through MiXCR, one entry per CDR3 protein. The repertoire has 640,000 or so distinct CDR3 sequences, less than 7% of them found once; the top ten carry around 1.7%. The sequenced sample was naive T cells sorted from blood. All receptors come from a man younger than 35 in good health.

This clonotype came up many times. CDR3 protein: CASSSLADEQFF. The CDR3 nucleotides read TGTGCCAGCAGCTCCCTAGCGGACGAGCAGTTCTTC. The rearrangement links TRBV6-5 to TRBJ2-1; 7 bases line up with TRBD2. The length of the CDR3 is 12 residues. The germline V gene has CDR1 MNHEY and CDR2 SVGAGI. After removal of 6 bases from V and 10 bases from J, the junction contained 6 bases not matched to a gene.

This clonotype was recorded a few times. Its ends do not fully match the called genes, so a read error is possible. J is TRBJ2-5 and V is TRBV2; D possibly corresponds to TRBD2 (6 bases). Germline CDR1 and CDR2: SNHLY and FYNNEI. This CDR3 has 13 amino acids. This CDR3 reads CVSSAESQETQYF. The CDR3 DNA is TGCGTTTCTAGCGCAGAATCACAAGAGACCCAGTACTTC.

This clonotype was observed many times. V is TRBV12-3 or TRBV12-4 and J is TRBJ1-1, with a possible D match to TRBD1 (6 bases). Trimming shortened V by 7 bases and J by 1 base, and 13 bases separated the two germline ends. This CDR3 contains 14 residues. CDR3 coding DNA: TGTGCCAGCACCGCCGGGGGCGCGAACACTGAAGCTTTCTTT. Amino acids: CASTAGGANTEAFF.

In its sample, this clonotype was seen many times. J is TRBJ2-5 and V is TRBV20-1; D may be TRBD1 (5 bases). V was cut by 6 bases and J by 4 bases, with 12 bases left in between. The germline V gene encodes CDR1 DFQATT and CDR2 SNEGSKA (reference sequence). The CDR3 is 12 residues long. CDR3 in amino acids: CSAHQGRETQYF. The CDR3 DNA follows: TGCAGTGCCCACCAGGGCCGAGAGACCCAGTACTTC.

This chain joins TRBV18 and TRBJ1-5, with a weak D call TRBD1 (5 bases). CDR1 KGHSH and CDR2 LQKENI come from the germline V gene. V was trimmed by 4 bases and J by 0 bases, leaving 10 bases between them. The CDR3 length is 15 residues. The CDR3 DNA reads as TGTGCCAGCTCACAGGGGATGAGTAGCAATCAGCCCCAGCATTTT. It specifies CASSQGMSSNQPQHF.

Only a few counts were recorded for this clonotype. The rearrangement links TRBV12-3 or TRBV12-4 to TRBJ2-3; TRBD2 agrees at 10 bases. V shed 1 base and J 6 bases; nucleotides not matched to a gene: 10. This CDR3 is 17 amino acids long. Written as DNA, the CDR3 is TGTGCCAGCAGTTTAGTAGGGCTAGCGGGAGTTCGGGATACGCAGTATTTT. Translating it yields CASSLVGLAGVRDTQYF.

This clonotype appeared many times. The CDR3 nucleotides read TGCGCCAGCAGCCTGCAGGTGAAAACAGTATCCCTCGATAATGAGCAGTTCTTC. As protein: CASSLQVKTVSLDNEQFF. The rearrangement links TRBV5-1 to TRBJ2-1; D call uncertain. The germline gives CDR1 SGHRS, CDR2 YFSETQ. V dropped 4 bases and J dropped 7 bases, with 27 bases sitting between them. This CDR3 region has 18 residues.

This clonotype occurred many times. The rearrangement links TRBV10-3 to TRBJ2-7; D not certain. Per the germline V gene, CDR1 is ENHRY and CDR2 is SYGVKD. The CDR3 has 13 amino acids. Trimming took 4 bases from V and 5 from J, leaving 12 bases between them. In nucleotides, the CDR3 is TGTGCCATCAGTGCGTCAGGCAGGAACGAGCAGTACTTC. Its translation is CAISASGRNEQYF.

Only a few counts were recorded for this clonotype. The chain uses TRBV20-1 and TRBJ2-7; D unclear. Germline-derived CDR1 and CDR2 are DFQATT and SNEGSKA (reference sequence). V gave up 3 bases and J gave up 4 bases, with 19 bases separating them. The CDR3 is 15 residues long. The CDR3 coding sequence is TGCAGTGCTAGGAGGCCGAGGAACAGCCCTTACGAGCAGTACTTC. It yields the protein CSARRPRNSPYEQYF.

Only a few counts were recorded for this clonotype. The V call is TRBV20-1, the J call TRBJ2-1; D gene unclear. This CDR3 is built from 12 residues. Germline V gene sequence: CDR1 DFQATT, CDR2 SNEGSKA (reference sequence). Trimming took 0 bases from V and 11 from J, leaving 11 bases between them. The CDR3 nucleotides read TGCAGTGCTAGAGATTTGGCCGACCAGCAGTTCTTC. Translation: CSARDLADQQFF.

This clonotype was detected ten times or more. The chain carries TRBV20-1 and TRBJ2-3; the match to TRBD2 covers 7 bases. Germline V CDR1 and CDR2: DFQATT, SNEGSKA (reference sequence). Trimming cost V 6 bases and J 3 bases; bases outside gene matches: 9. This CDR3 region has 14 residues. CDR3 sequence (DNA): TGCAGTGCCACCCGATTCGGGGGGACAGATACGCAGTATTTT. Its protein product is CSATRFGGTDTQYF.

The J gene is TRBJ2-6, the V gene TRBV30; maybe TRBD2 (7 bases). The CDR3 consists of 17 residues. Germline V gene sequence: CDR1 GTSNPN, CDR2 SVGIG (reference sequence). Trimming took off 0 bases at V and 0 bases at J, with 12 bases between the two ends. CDR3 bases: TGTGCCTGGAGTGTATGGGGGGGCCGCTCTGGGGCCAACGTCCTGACTTTC. It encodes CAWSVWGGRSGANVLTF.

This clonotype was observed a few times. V and J are TRBV20-1 and TRBJ1-5; no reliable D call. CDR1 and CDR2 from the germline V gene are DFQATT and SNEGSKA (reference sequence). V was shortened by 0 bases and J by 1 base, with 10 bases between the two germline ends. This CDR3 region has 15 residues. The CDR3 sequence: CSARDWRASNQPQHF. DNA of the CDR3: TGCAGTGCTAGAGATTGGCGGGCGAGCAATCAGCCCCAGCATTTT.

Ten or more counts support this clonotype. The rearrangement uses TRBV6-5 and TRBJ2-1, with TRBD2 matching 7 bases. J was trimmed by 5 bases and V by 2 bases; bases with no gene match: 6. CDR1 MNHEY and CDR2 SVGAGI come from the germline V gene. The CDR3 sequence is 15 residues long. The CDR3 protein is CASSYGGSNHNEQFF. The DNA for the CDR3 is TGTGCCAGCAGTTACGGCGGGAGCAACCACAATGAGCAGTTCTTC.

This clonotype has a count of ten or more. The chain has TRBV10-1 and TRBJ2-7, with D possibly being TRBD1 (6 bases). In germline, CDR1 is WNHNN, CDR2 SYGVQD (reference sequence). The CDR3 extends over 14 amino acids. Trimming left V 6 bases short and J 2 bases short, with 14 bases between. The CDR3 DNA follows: TGCGCCAGCAGCGCCGGACAGATTCCCTACGAGCAGTACGTC. This sequence encodes CASSAGQIPYEQYV.

The rearrangement uses TRBV9 and TRBJ2-2; 8 nucleotides align to TRBD2. The CDR3 extends over 16 amino acids. CDR1 and CDR2 from the germline V gene are SGDLS and YYNGEE. V shed 3 bases, J shed 5 bases, and the junction held 9 bases outside the gene matches. The CDR3 DNA sequence: TGTGCCAGCAGCGGACGGGAGGGGCCCACAACCGGGGAGCTGTTTTTT. Encoded protein: CASSGREGPTTGELFF.

This clonotype was seen a few times. The V call is TRBV5-1, the J call TRBJ2-5; TRBD1 is a possible D gene (6 bases). The length of the CDR3 is 16 residues. The ends were cut back, 1 base at V and 1 base at J, with 14 bases in the middle. Germline values: CDR1 SGHRS, CDR2 YFSETQ. The CDR3 sequence: CASSLYGGSGQETQYF. The CDR3, as DNA: TGCGCCAGCAGCTTGTATGGGGGCTCGGGCCAAGAGACCCAGTACTTC.

This clonotype was seen many times. This chain links TRBV5-6 with TRBJ2-4, with 13 bases identical to TRBD2. V gave up 3 bases and J gave up 12 bases; unmatched junction bases: 6. Per the germline V gene, CDR1 is SGHDT and CDR2 is YYEEEE. The CDR3 length is 14 residues. The CDR3 loop reads CASSSGLAGVNQYF. The CDR3 DNA is TGTGCCAGCAGCTCCGGACTAGCGGGAGTAAATCAGTACTTC.

This clonotype was counted ten times or more. This sequence joins TRBV24-1 and TRBJ1-5; D is perhaps TRBD1 (5 bases). Deletions cut 9 bases from V and 6 bases from J, with 14 bases between. The CDR3 sequence is 13 residues long. Germline values: CDR1 KGHDR, CDR2 SFDVKD. CDR3 sequence reads: CATGEGSSQPQHF. CDR3 coding DNA: TGTGCCACCGGCGAGGGGTCGTCTCAGCCCCAGCATTTT.

This clonotype was observed a handful of times. CDR3: CASSHGTTPYEQYF. The CDR3 DNA sequence: TGTGCCAGCAGCCACGGGACAACTCCCTACGAGCAGTACTTC. The chain combines TRBV28 with TRBJ2-7; possible D gene TRBD1, 6 bases. Trimming took off 6 bases at V and 2 bases at J, with 14 bases between the two ends. The length of the CDR3 is 14 residues. Germline CDR1 is MDHEN and CDR2 is SYDVKM.